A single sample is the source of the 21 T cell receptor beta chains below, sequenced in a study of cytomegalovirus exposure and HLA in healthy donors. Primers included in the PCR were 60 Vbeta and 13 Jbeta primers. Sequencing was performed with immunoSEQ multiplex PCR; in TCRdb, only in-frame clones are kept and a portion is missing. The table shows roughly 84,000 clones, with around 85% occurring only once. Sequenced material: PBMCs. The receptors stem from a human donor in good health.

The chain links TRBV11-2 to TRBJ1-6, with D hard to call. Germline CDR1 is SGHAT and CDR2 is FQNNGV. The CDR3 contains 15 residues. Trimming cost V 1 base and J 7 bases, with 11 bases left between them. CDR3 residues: CASSLVNVGNSPLHF. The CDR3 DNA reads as TGTGCCAGCAGCTTAGTGAATGTTGGCAATTCACCCCTCCACTTT.

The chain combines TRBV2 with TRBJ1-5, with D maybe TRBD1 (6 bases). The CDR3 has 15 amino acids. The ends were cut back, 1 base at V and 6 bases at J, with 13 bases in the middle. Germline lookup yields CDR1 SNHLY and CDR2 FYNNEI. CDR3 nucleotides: TGTGCCAGCAGTGAAGTAGGGTTAGGGGGTCAGCCCCAGCATTTT. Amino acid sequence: CASSEVGLGGQPQHF.

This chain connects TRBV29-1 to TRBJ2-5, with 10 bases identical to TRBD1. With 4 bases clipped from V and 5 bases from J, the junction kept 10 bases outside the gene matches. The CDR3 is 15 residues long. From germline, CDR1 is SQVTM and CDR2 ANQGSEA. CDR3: CSVVKTGGAAETQYF. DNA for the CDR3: TGCAGCGTTGTCAAGACAGGGGGCGCCGCGGAGACCCAGTACTTC.

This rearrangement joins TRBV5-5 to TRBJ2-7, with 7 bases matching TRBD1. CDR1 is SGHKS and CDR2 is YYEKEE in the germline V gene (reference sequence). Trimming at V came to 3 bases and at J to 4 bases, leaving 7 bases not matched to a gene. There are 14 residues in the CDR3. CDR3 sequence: CASSYGTVSYEQYF. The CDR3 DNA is TGTGCCAGCAGCTACGGGACAGTGAGTTACGAGCAGTACTTC.

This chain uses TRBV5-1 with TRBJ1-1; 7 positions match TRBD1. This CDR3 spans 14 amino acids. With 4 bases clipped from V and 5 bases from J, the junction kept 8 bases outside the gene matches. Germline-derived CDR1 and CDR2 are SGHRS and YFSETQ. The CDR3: CASSDREVRTEAFF. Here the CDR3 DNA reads TGCGCCAGCAGCGACAGGGAGGTGAGGACTGAAGCTTTCTTT.

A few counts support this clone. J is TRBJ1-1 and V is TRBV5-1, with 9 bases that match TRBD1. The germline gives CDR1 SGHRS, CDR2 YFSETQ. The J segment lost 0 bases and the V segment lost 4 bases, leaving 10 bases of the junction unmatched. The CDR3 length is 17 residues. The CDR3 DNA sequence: TGCGCCAGCAGCACGGGACAGGGTTACGACATGAACACTGAAGCTTTCTTT. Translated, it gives CASSTGQGYDMNTEAFF.

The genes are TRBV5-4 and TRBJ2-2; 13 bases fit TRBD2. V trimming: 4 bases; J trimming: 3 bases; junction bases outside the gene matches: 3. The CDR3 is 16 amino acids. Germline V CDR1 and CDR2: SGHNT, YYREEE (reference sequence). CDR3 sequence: CASSLGLAGDTGELFF. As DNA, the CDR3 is TGTGCCAGCAGCCTCGGACTAGCGGGGGACACCGGGGAGCTGTTTTTT.

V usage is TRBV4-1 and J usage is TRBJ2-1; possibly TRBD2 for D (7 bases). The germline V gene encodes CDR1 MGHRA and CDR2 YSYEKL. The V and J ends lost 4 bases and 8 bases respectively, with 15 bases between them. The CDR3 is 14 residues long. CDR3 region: CASSPGPGGDEQFF. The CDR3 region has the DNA TGCGCCAGCAGCCCAGGGCCGGGGGGCGATGAGCAGTTCTTC.

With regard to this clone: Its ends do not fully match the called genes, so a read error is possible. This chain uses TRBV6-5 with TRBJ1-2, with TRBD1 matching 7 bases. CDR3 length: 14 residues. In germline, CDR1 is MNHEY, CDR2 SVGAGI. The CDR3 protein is CASRPLGQDYGYPF. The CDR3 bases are TGTGCCAGCAGACCTCTCGGACAGGACTATGGCTACCCCTTC.

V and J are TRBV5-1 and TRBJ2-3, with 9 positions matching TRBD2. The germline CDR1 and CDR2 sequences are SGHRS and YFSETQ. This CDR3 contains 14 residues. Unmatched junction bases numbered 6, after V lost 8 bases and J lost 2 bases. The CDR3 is CASGAGGYTDTQYF. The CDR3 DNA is TGCGCCAGTGGAGCGGGGGGTTACACAGATACGCAGTATTTT.

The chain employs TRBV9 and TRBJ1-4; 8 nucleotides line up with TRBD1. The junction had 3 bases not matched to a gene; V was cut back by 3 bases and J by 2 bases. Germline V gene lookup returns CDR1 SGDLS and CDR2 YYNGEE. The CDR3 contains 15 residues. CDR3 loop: CASSADRGTNEKLFF. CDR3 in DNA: TGTGCCAGCAGCGCCGACAGGGGTACTAATGAAAAACTGTTTTTT.

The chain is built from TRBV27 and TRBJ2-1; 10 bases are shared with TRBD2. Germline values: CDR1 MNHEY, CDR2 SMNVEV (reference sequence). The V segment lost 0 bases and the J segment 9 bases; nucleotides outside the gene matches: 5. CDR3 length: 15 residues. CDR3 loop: CASSLSGAGGSEQFF. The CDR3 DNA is TGTGCCAGCAGTTTATCAGGAGCGGGGGGGAGTGAGCAGTTCTTC.

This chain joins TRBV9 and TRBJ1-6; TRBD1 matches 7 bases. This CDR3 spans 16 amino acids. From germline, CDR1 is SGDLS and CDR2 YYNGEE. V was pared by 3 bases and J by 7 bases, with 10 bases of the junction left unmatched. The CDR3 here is CASSERGQADNSPLHF. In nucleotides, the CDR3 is TGTGCCAGCAGCGAGAGAGGACAGGCGGACAATTCACCCCTCCACTTT.

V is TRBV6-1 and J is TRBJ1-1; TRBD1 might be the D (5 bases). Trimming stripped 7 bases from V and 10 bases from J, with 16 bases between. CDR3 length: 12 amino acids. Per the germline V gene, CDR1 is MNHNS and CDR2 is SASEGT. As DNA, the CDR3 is TGTGCCAGCACCCTCGGGGGGGGAGGAGCTTTCTTT. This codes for CASTLGGGGAFF.

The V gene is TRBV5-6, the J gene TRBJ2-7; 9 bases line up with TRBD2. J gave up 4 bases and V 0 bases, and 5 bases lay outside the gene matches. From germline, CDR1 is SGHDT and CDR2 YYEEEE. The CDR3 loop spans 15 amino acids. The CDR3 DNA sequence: TGTGCCAGCAGCTTGGCGACTAGCGGCCCATACGAGCAGTACTTC. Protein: CASSLATSGPYEQYF.

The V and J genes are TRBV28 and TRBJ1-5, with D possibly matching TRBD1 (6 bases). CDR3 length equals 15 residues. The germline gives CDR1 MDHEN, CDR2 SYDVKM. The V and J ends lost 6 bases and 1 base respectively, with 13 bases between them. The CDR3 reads CASRWSRGSNQPQHF. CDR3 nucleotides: TGTGCCAGCAGGTGGAGTAGGGGGAGCAATCAGCCCCAGCATTTT.

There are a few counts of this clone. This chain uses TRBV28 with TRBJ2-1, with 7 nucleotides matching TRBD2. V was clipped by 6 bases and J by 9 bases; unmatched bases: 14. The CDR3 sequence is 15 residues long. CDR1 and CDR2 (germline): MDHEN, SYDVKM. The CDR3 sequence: CASSPHGLGFGEQFF. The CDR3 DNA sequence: TGTGCCAGCAGCCCCCACGGACTAGGGTTCGGTGAGCAGTTCTTC.

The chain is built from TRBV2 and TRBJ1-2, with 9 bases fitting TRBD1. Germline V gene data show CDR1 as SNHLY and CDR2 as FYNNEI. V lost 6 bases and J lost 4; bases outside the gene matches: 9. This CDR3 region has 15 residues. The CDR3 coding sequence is TGTGCCAGCAGGACCCCGGGACAGGGCTCCTATGGCTACACCTTC. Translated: CASRTPGQGSYGYTF.

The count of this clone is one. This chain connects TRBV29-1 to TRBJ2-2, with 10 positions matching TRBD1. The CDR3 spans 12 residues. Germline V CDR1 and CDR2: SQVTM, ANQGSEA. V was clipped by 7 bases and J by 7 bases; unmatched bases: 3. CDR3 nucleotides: TGCAGCGGGACAGGGGGTAGCGGGGAGCTGTTTTTT. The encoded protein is CSGTGGSGELFF.

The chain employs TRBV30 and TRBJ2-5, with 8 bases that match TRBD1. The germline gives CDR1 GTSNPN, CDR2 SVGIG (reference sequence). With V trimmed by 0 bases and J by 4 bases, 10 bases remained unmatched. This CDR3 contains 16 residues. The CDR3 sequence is CAWSVFRTGHGETQYF. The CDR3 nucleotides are TGTGCCTGGAGTGTTTTCCGGACAGGGCATGGAGAGACCCAGTACTTC.

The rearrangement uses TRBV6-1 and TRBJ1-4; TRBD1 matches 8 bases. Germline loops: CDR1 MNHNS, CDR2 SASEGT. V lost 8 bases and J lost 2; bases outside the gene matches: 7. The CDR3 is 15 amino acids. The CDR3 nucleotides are TGTGCCAGCGGTTCGGCAGGGGGCACTAATGAAAAACTGTTTTTT. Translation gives CASGSAGGTNEKLFF.